This T cell receptor (beta chain) was recorded in a study of blood T cell repertoires in COVID-19. As for the study in general: From T cells, B-cell-depleted T cells, or PBMCs came the material, which was cDNA or gDNA.

Recruitment covered about two dozen US areas and drew participants whose ages spanned roughly 18 to 90 years. Cohorts were based on clinical histories the participants reported. In the original workflow: Amplification of reference gene primers provided the estimated nucleated cell counts. Produced via immunoSEQ multiplex PCR; TCRdb's table is partial and in-frame only. The D gene and trimming were derived from the DNA, and the V and J assignments and clone size from that table. The table shows over 130,000 clones, with about 79% occurring only once. Germline CDR1 is PRHDT and CDR2 is FYEKMQ (reference sequence). With 3 bases clipped from V and 6 bases from J, the junction kept 12 bases outside the gene matches. This CDR3 contains 16 residues.

This receptor was identified in a woman in her forties or fifties who had recovered from COVID-19. The specimen sequenced was PBMCs or T cells enriched from blood (not recorded which). The chain uses TRBV13 and TRBJ2-5; 8 nucleotides line up with TRBD2. CDR3 bases: TGTGCCAGCAGCTTCCAGACTAGCGCCCAGGGGAAGACCCAGTACTTC. Encoded protein: CASSFQTSAQGKTQYF.